The present T cell receptor (beta chain) was sequenced within a study of blood T cells in healthy people across ages. As to this clonotype: Its antigen is still unknown.

Through a sample-barcoded 5' primer and a J-beta primer mix, a second PCR was run for 7 to 11 cycles. TCRdb re-called the 5' RACE reads with MiXCR, one entry per CDR3 protein. The sample contains around 1,500,000 distinct CDR3 sequences, 42% of which appear only once. Study-wide findings and caveats: Age showed a roughly linear inverse relationship with TCR beta diversity per million T cells.

The CDR3 consists of 15 residues. The V end lost 5 bases, the J end lost 6 bases, and 19 bases lay between the germline ends. This chain uses TRBV12-3 or TRBV12-4 with TRBJ1-2, with D possibly being TRBD1 (5 bases). Sequencing was done on a sample of blood. The receptor was derived from a woman aged 18 to 35 in good health. CDR3 sequence: CASSASGAGRNGYTF. CDR3 DNA: TGTGCCAGCAGTGCTAGCGGGGCAGGTCGGAATGGCTACACCTTC.